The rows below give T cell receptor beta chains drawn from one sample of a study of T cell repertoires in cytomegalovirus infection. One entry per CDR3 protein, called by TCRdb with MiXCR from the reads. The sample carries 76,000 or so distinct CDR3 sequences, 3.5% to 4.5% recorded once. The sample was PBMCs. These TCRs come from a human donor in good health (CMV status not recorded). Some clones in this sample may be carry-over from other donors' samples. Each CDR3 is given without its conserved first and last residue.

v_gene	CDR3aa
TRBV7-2	ASSFRPPKAETQY
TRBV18	ASSPGSRISYNEQF
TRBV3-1	ASSQDGLPKETQY
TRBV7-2	ASSRNSGDTQY
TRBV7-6	ASSLGQGRSDSPLH
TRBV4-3	ASSTRLAATQIYQETQY
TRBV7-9	ASSSRQKQHNEQF
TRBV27	ASSGGTGASPLH
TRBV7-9	ASGQGGYEQY
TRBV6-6	ASSYASVADTQY
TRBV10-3	AISVYGGAGTEAF
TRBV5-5	VSSLVPGQFSTDTQY
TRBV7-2	ASSPRGGKTYEQY
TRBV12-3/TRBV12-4	ASSWWDRDNEKLF
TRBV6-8	ASSYSWGSYNEQF
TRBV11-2	ASSPHSGANVLT
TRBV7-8	ASSLTGTYGYT
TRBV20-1	SARLETQY
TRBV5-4	ASSDQRTGGNGYT
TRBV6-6	ASRVNRAINTEAF
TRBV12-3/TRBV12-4	ASREVYGEAF
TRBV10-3	AISESVGGSQETQY
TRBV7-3	ASSQGLSTEAF
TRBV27	ASSLTGVGNTIY
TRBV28	ASSPRTGINQPQH
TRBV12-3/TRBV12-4	ASSFGASGGYTDTQY
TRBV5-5	ASSLDIGRGDTQY
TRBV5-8	ASSLDLTDTQY
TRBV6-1	ASSEQTGGAWNEQF
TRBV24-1	ATSDLQSGGYNEQF
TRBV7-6	ASSFGWGAGNTIY
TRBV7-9	ASSLGPGHEGQF
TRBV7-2	ASSRVTSTDTQY
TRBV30	AWSRGRGLQETQY
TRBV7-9	ASSSGVTGQSYEQY
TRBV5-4	ASSAGQGRGVNEKLF
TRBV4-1	ASSHLGQGIGYT
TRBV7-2	ASSPESNQPH
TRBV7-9	ASSLAGTGHRISDTQY
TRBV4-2	ASSQGDTNNEQF
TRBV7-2	ASSLVEGGDEQF
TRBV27	ASSFRTAANTEAF
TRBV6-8	ASTPAYTDTQY
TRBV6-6	ASTDRDPAYTEAF
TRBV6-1	ASRPGTGAGNQPQH
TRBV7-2	ASSFGGFLEQY
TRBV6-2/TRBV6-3	ASSYGTLGPIFAYEQY
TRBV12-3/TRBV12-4	ASSSGVNTEAF
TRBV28	ASSLSGQGVSEQY
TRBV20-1	SARDPLRTDTQY
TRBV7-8	ASSPSHGTAYGYT
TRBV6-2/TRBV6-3	ASTSSDTEAF